Listed here is a single TCR beta chain. The antigen is not known. This sample is drawn from a study of PD-1 blockade in classical Hodgkin lymphoma. TCRdb's table, derived via immunoSEQ multiplex PCR, lists solely in-frame clones and lacks some. The table has more than 15,000 clones, approximately 92% seen once. Overall study results and limits: The origin of the repertoire differences remains undefined, with disease activity or prior therapy as possible causes. Baseline TCR diversity was reportedly lower in newly diagnosed patients than healthy donors.

The CDR3 covers 16 residues. The germline V gene encodes CDR1 LNHDA and CDR2 SQIVND (reference sequence). The germline V and J ends were trimmed by 5 bases and 0 bases, with 14 bases remaining between them. Time point in this sample: newly diagnosed, previously untreated cHL patient sample. Isolation of CD4+ T cells from thawed PBMCs was performed by magnetic negative selection. The specimen was CD4+ T cells from blood. This sequence joins TRBV19 and TRBJ2-1, with unresolved D. This TCR came from a human donor with classical Hodgkin lymphoma. DNA for the CDR3: TGTGCCAGTAGTGGTGGTGGACGTAGCTCCTACAATGAGCAGTTCTTC. It codes for CASSGGGRSSYNEQFF.